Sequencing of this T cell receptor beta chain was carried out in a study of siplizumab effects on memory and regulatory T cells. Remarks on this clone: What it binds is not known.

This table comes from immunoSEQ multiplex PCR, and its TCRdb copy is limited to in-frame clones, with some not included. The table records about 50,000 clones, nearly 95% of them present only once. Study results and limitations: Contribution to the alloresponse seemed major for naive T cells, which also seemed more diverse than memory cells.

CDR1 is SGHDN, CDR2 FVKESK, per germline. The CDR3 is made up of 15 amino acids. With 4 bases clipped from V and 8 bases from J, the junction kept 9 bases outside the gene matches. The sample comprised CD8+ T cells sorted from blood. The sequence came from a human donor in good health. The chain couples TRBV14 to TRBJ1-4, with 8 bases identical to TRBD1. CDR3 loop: CASSPQDRAGEKLFF. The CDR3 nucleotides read TGTGCCAGCAGCCCGCAGGACAGGGCAGGCGAAAAACTGTTTTTT.